This entry lists 2 T cell receptor beta chains sequenced from one sample in a study. Repertoires were generated with immunoSEQ multiplex PCR, while TCRdb's copy carries only in-frame clones and drops some. The top ten clones hold 4% to 4.5% of a sample with tens of thousands of clones, 85% to 95% of them seen once. The sequenced sample consisted of PBMCs. All receptors derive from a man aged 40-50 years with rheumatoid arthritis.

The chain couples TRBV19 to TRBJ2-7; 8 nucleotides agree with TRBD2. Looked up from germline, CDR1 is LNHDA and CDR2 is SQIVND (reference sequence). V lost 6 bases, J lost 3 bases, and 10 bases stayed unmatched. The CDR3 consists of 15 residues. The CDR3 is CASSLHSGNRYEQYF. CDR3 coding DNA: TGTGCCAGTAGCCTCCATAGCGGGAACCGCTACGAGCAGTACTTC.

The CDR3 DNA sequence: TGTGCCAGCAACAGGGCAAGACAGCCCCAGCATTTT. The encoded protein is CASNRARQPQHF. This rearrangement joins TRBV6-5 to TRBJ1-5, with TRBD1 as a possible D gene (6 bases). The V gene's germline CDR1 is MNHEY and CDR2 SVGAGI. The CDR3 is 12 residues long. V was clipped by 7 bases and J by 7 bases, with 11 bases between them.